This T cell receptor (beta chain) was observed in a study of blood T cell repertoires in COVID-19. Study summary: The United States, Italy and Spain were the sources of the acute and convalescent COVID-19 samples. Sample material is recorded as cDNA or gDNA derived from T cells, B-cell-depleted T cells, or PBMCs.

Trimming cost V 5 bases and J 4 bases, with 10 bases left between them. Germline CDR1 and CDR2: MDHEN and SYDVKM. This CDR3 contains 13 residues. Assay used: immunoSEQ multiplex PCR; TCRdb lists only in-frame clones, some missing. Counted here are some 210,000 clones, approximately 90% occurring once; the ten biggest clones make up 9% to 12%. The clonotype was recovered from a man between 18 and 29 years old with acute COVID-19. Sequenced input: PBMCs or T cells enriched from blood (not recorded which). The chain recombines TRBV28 with TRBJ2-3; D unclear. CDR3 protein: CASSPPVSDTQYF. The CDR3 nucleotides read TGTGCCAGCAGTCCGCCGGTCTCAGATACGCAGTATTTT.